This record concerns one T cell receptor (beta chain) sequence. This record comes from a study of blood T cell repertoires in COVID-19. Per the study methods: Reference gene primer amplification in the assay estimated nucleated cell counts. Only in-frame clones appear in the TCRdb table, and some are missing; sequencing was by immunoSEQ multiplex PCR. The V and J calls and the clone size are those of that table, but D and trimming were determined from the DNA. Here the sample spans 250,000 to 350,000 clones, roughly 83% being singletons. The source is a human donor with COVID-19, enrolled during active disease. The donor label of this sample is uncertain. The sample consisted of peripheral blood.

CDR3 loop: CASTFTGQPQHF. The CDR3 region has the DNA TGTGCCAGCACTTTTACCGGGCAGCCCCAGCATTTT. The chain joins TRBV28 to TRBJ1-5; the D is unclear. The V gene's germline CDR1 is MDHEN and CDR2 SYDVKM. V was shortened by 7 bases and J by 7 bases, with 11 bases between the two germline ends. The CDR3 covers 12 residues.